These 20 T cell receptor beta chains came from one sample sequenced in a study of PD-L1 blockade in urothelial cancer. Sequenced by immunoSEQ multiplex PCR; TCRdb stores in-frame clones only, minus some. The data contain about 74,000 clones, under 90% of them singletons. Time point of the sample: pretreatment peripheral blood. Material: PBMCs, obtained around atezolizumab (anti-PD-L1) treatment. The receptors stem from a man in his 70s with urothelial cancer.

The V and J genes are TRBV7-6 and TRBJ2-3, with 8 bases that match TRBD1. The ends lost 4 bases at V and 6 bases at J; junction bases unmatched: 12. Germline values: CDR1 SGHVS, CDR2 FNYEAQ. The CDR3 totals 16 residues. The CDR3 spells CASSSNSQGASDTQYF. Written as DNA, the CDR3 is TGTGCCAGCAGCTCGAATTCCCAGGGGGCATCGGATACGCAGTATTTT.

The chain employs TRBV28 and TRBJ1-1, with D tentatively TRBD1 (5 bases). The V gene lost 10 bases and the J gene lost 1 base, with 16 bases spanning the gap. Germline V gives CDR1 MDHEN, CDR2 SYDVKM. The CDR3 length is 14 residues. The CDR3 DNA reads as TGTGCCATCACTAACCTCGGGGGGAACACTGAAGCTTTCTTT. It yields the protein CAITNLGGNTEAFF.

V usage is TRBV7-8 and J usage is TRBJ1-4; TRBD1 aligns across 7 bases. Germline assignment: CDR1 SGHVS and CDR2 FQNEAQ. The trim removed 4 bases at V and 7 bases at J, leaving 12 bases unmatched. The CDR3 spans 16 residues. CDR3: CASSSGGQTGVEKLFF. For the CDR3, the DNA is TGTGCCAGCAGCTCCGGAGGTCAAACAGGGGTTGAAAAACTGTTTTTT.

This rearrangement joins TRBV5-6 to TRBJ2-2, with D maybe TRBD2 (6 bases). Trimming removed 0 bases at V and 5 bases at J, with 14 bases between. Germline loops: CDR1 SGHDT, CDR2 YYEEEE. The CDR3 sequence is 16 residues long. The CDR3: CASSLAGGTGTGELFF. The CDR3, as DNA: TGTGCCAGCAGCTTGGCCGGCGGGACGGGGACCGGGGAGCTGTTTTTT.

The chain links TRBV27 to TRBJ2-7, with 7 bases fitting TRBD2. The CDR3 length is 13 residues. CDR1 MNHEY and CDR2 SMNVEV come from the germline V gene (reference sequence). V shed 3 bases and J 2 bases; nucleotides not matched to a gene: 1. The CDR3 bases are TGTGCCAGCAGTTTCGCGGGAGCCTACGAGCAGTACTTC. Amino acids: CASSFAGAYEQYF.

The chain has TRBV7-9 and TRBJ2-1; possibly TRBD2 for D (5 bases). The CDR3 covers 16 residues. Germline V lookup: CDR1 SEHNR, CDR2 FQNEAQ (reference sequence). Trimming pared 5 bases from V and 3 bases from J, leaving 17 bases between. The CDR3 DNA sequence: TGTGCCAGCAGCCCGCTTCGACTGGCGGGCTACAATGAGCAGTTCTTC. Its protein product is CASSPLRLAGYNEQFF.

This clone has a handful of counts. The V and J genes are TRBV27 and TRBJ2-4, with unresolved D. Trimming took 2 bases from V and 0 from J, leaving 5 bases between them. From germline, CDR1 is MNHEY and CDR2 SMNVEV (reference sequence). CDR3 length: 14 residues. This CDR3 reads CASSLGVAKNIQYF. The CDR3, as DNA: TGTGCCAGCAGTTTAGGAGTAGCCAAAAACATTCAGTACTTC.

This clone was counted once. The rearrangement joins TRBV28 to TRBJ1-2, with D hard to call. The V end lost 4 bases, the J end lost 4 bases, and 25 bases lay between the germline ends. The CDR3 spans 18 residues. CDR1 MDHEN and CDR2 SYDVKM come from the germline V gene. The CDR3: CASSSPPKVLVQAYGYTF. CDR3 DNA sequence: TGTGCCAGCAGTTCCCCTCCCAAGGTTCTGGTCCAGGCCTATGGCTACACCTTC.

Here the CDR3 reads CASSLGQGATDTQYF. The CDR3 nucleotides read TGTGCCAGCAGCTTAGGACAGGGGGCAACAGATACGCAGTATTTT. The V call is TRBV11-2, the J call TRBJ2-3; 10 bases match TRBD1. The CDR3 runs 15 residues. The ends lost 1 base at V and 3 bases at J; junction bases unmatched: 1. The germline CDR1 and CDR2 sequences are SGHAT and FQNNGV.

The chain has TRBV5-1 and TRBJ2-2, with TRBD2 matching 10 bases. With V trimmed by 3 bases and J by 3 bases, 5 bases remained unmatched. CDR1 and CDR2 from the germline V gene are SGHRS and YFSETQ. There are 16 residues in the CDR3. CDR3 nucleotides: TGCGCCAGCAGCTCAGGACTAGCGGCCGACACCGGGGAGCTGTTTTTT. Amino acid sequence: CASSSGLAADTGELFF. Looking up the rest from reference TRBV5-1 and TRBJ2-2 gives the full variable domain: KAGVTQTPRYLIKTRGQQVTLSCSPISGHRSVSWYQQTPGQGLQFLFEYFSETQRNKGNFPGRFSGRQFSNSRSEMNVSTLELGDSALYLCASSSGLAADTGELFFGEGSRLTVL.

In its sample, this clone was seen a few times. V usage is TRBV27 and J usage is TRBJ1-1; the match to TRBD1 covers 7 bases. The CDR3 has 13 amino acids. V was clipped by 6 bases and J by 1 base; unmatched bases: 2. Germline-derived CDR1 and CDR2 are MNHEY and SMNVEV (reference sequence). The CDR3 nucleotides read TGTGCCAGCAGGGGACAGTGGAACACTGAAGCTTTCTTT. Its protein product is CASRGQWNTEAFF.

The chain has TRBV12-5 and TRBJ2-3; 9 bases are a match to TRBD1. The germline V gene has CDR1 LGHNT and CDR2 FRNRAP. V lost 2 bases, J lost 1 base, and 7 bases stayed unmatched. The CDR3 is 17 residues long. The chain's CDR3 is CASGLPRTGVRTDTQYF. Written as DNA, the CDR3 is TGTGCTAGTGGTTTGCCCAGGACAGGGGTACGCACAGATACGCAGTATTTT.

The rearrangement uses TRBV7-3 and TRBJ1-2; 7 bases agree with TRBD1. This CDR3 has 13 amino acids. Per germline, CDR1 SGHTA and CDR2 FQGTGA. The V gene end was trimmed by 8 bases and the J gene end by 7 bases; junction bases not matched to a gene: 10. CDR3 in DNA: TGTGCCAGCTCCGAGGGGGCGTACGGTGGCTACACCTTC. As protein: CASSEGAYGGYTF.

The count of this clone is one. V and J are TRBV5-6 and TRBJ2-7; 7 nucleotides agree with TRBD1. The CDR3 covers 14 residues. Germline V CDR1 and CDR2: SGHDT, YYEEEE. V trimming: 2 bases; J trimming: 5 bases; junction bases outside the gene matches: 7. CDR3 sequence (DNA): TGTGCCAGCAGCTTTATCCGACAGGGTGACGAGCAGTACTTC. Encoded protein: CASSFIRQGDEQYF.

On this clone: One end of the junction varies from germline; a read error may be responsible. The rearrangement uses TRBV4-1 and TRBJ2-2; 16 nucleotides line up with TRBD2. There are 15 residues in the CDR3. Germline V gene sequence: CDR1 MGHRA, CDR2 YSYEKL. The CDR3 loop reads CASSGTSGRGGELLF. CDR3 in DNA: TGCGCCAGCAGCGGGACTAGCGGGAGGGGCGGGGAGCTGCTTTTT.

The chain joins TRBV19 to TRBJ1-5; D perhaps matches TRBD1 (6 bases). CDR1 is LNHDA, CDR2 SQIVND, per germline (reference sequence). This CDR3 is built from 15 residues. Trimming cost V 5 bases and J 1 base, with 12 bases left between them. CDR3: CASSSGGGSNQPQHF. The CDR3 DNA reads as TGTGCCAGTAGTTCGGGGGGCGGAAGCAATCAGCCCCAGCATTTT.

This clone showed up just once. This chain links TRBV6-1 with TRBJ1-1; a possible D gene is TRBD1 (6 bases). CDR1 is MNHNS and CDR2 is SASEGT in the germline V gene. The length of the CDR3 is 14 residues. V gave up 2 bases and J gave up 3 bases, with 10 bases separating them. CDR3 sequence (DNA): TGTGCCAGCAGTGAACGCGGACAGCACACTGAAGCTTTCTTT. As protein: CASSERGQHTEAFF.

The chain uses TRBV29-1 and TRBJ1-2, with D tentatively TRBD1 (6 bases). Trimming removed 7 bases at V and 4 bases at J, with 10 bases between. CDR3 length: 11 amino acids. Germline loops: CDR1 SQVTM, CDR2 ANQGSEA. CDR3 loop: CSAGGSYGYTF. The CDR3 DNA follows: TGCAGCGCTGGGGGCAGCTATGGCTACACCTTC. The whole variable domain, filled in from reference TRBV29-1 and TRBJ1-2, reads SAVISQKPSRDICQRGTSLTIQCQVDSQVTMMFWYRQQPGQSLTLIATANQGSEATYESGFVIDKFPISRPNLTFSTLTVSNMSPEDSSIYLCSAGGSYGYTFGSGTRLTVV.

This chain joins TRBV18 and TRBJ1-4, with D uncertain. The CDR3 is made up of 12 amino acids. The germline V gene encodes CDR1 KGHSH and CDR2 LQKENI. V was cut by 5 bases and J by 4 bases, with 5 bases left in between. The CDR3 sequence is CASSADNEKLFF. The CDR3 coding sequence is TGTGCCAGCTCAGCGGATAATGAAAAACTGTTTTTT.

The chain has TRBV7-9 and TRBJ1-4, with D unresolved. Germline lookup yields CDR1 SEHNR and CDR2 FQNEAQ (reference sequence). CDR3 length: 13 amino acids. The ends were cut back, 4 bases at V and 8 bases at J, with 11 bases in the middle. The CDR3 spells CASSSDPGEKLFF. Written as DNA, the CDR3 is TGTGCCAGCAGCTCCGACCCCGGGGAAAAACTGTTTTTT.